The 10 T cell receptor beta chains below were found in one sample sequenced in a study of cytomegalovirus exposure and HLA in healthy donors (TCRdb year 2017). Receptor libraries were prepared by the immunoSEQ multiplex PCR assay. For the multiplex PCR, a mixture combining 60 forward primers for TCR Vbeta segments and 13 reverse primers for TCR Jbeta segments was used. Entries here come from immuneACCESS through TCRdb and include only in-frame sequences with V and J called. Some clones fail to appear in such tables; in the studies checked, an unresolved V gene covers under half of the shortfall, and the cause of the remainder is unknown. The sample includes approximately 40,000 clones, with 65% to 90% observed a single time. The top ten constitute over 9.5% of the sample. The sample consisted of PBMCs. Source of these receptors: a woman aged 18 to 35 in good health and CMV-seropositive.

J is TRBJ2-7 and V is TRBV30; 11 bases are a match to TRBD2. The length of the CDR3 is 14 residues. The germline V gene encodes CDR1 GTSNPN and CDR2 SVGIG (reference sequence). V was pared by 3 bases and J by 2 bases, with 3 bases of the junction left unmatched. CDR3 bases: TGTGCCTGGAGGAAGACTAGCGGGGCCTACGAGCAGTACTTC. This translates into CAWRKTSGAYEQYF.

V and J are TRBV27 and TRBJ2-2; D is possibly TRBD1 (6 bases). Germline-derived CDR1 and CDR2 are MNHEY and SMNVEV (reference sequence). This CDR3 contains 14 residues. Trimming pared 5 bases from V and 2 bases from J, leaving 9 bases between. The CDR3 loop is CASSRGQNTGELFF. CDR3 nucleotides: TGTGCCAGCAGTCGGGGACAAAACACCGGGGAGCTGTTTTTT.

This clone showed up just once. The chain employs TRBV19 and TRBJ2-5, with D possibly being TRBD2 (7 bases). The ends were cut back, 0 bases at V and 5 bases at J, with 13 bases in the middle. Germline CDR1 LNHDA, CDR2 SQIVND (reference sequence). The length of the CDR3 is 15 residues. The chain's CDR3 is CASSIEGGPRETQYF. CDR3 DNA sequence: TGTGCCAGTAGTATAGAGGGGGGGCCGAGGGAGACCCAGTACTTC.

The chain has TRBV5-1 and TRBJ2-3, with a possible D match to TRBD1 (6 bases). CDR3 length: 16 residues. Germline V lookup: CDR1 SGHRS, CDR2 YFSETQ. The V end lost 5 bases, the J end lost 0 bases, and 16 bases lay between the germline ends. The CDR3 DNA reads TGCGCCAGCAGTAATACGAGGGGGTCGAGCACAGATACGCAGTATTTT. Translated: CASSNTRGSSTDTQYF.

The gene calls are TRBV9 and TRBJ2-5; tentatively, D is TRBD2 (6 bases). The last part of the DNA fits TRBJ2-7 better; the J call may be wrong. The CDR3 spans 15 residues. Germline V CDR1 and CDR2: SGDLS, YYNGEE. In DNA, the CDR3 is TGTGCCAGCAGCGTAGGGGCGGAGCGGGTGTACGAGCAGTACTTC. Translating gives CASSVGAERVYEQYF.

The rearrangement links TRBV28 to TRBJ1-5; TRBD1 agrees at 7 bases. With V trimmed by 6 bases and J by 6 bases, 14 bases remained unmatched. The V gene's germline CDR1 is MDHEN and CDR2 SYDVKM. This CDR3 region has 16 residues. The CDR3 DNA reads TGTGCCAGCAGCCAACAGGGGCCCTCGATTTCTCAGCCCCAGCATTTT. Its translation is CASSQQGPSISQPQHF.

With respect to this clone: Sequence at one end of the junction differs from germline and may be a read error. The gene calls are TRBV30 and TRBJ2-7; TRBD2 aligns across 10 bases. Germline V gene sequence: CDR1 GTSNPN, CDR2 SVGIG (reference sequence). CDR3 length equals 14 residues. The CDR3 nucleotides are TGTGCCTGGCGCCGGGTAGCGGGGGGAGATGAGCGGTACTTC. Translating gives CAWRRVAGGDERYF. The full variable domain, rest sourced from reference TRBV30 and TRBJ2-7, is SQTIHQWPATLVQPVGSPLSLECTVEGTSNPNLYWYRQAAGRGLQLLFYSVGIGQISSEVPQNLSASRPQDRQFILSSKKLLLSDSGFYLCAWRRVAGGDERYFGPGTRLTVT.

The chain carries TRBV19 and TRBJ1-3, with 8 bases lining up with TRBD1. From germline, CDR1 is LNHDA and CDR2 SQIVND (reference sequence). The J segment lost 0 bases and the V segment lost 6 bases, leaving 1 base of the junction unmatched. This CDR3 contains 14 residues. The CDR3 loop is CASSGTGSGNTIYF. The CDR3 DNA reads TGTGCCAGTAGCGGGACAGGCTCTGGAAACACCATATATTTT.

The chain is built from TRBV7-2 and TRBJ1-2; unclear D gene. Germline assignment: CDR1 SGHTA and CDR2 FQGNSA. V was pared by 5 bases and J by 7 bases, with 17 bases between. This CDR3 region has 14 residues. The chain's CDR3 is CASSPGGSLGGYTF. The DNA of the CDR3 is TGTGCCAGCAGCCCAGGAGGTAGTCTGGGTGGCTACACCTTC.

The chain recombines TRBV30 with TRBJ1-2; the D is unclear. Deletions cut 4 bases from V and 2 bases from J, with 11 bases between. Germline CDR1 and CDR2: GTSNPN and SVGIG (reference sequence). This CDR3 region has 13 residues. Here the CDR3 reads CAWTREENYGYTF. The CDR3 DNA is TGTGCCTGGACGCGGGAGGAGAACTATGGCTACACCTTC.